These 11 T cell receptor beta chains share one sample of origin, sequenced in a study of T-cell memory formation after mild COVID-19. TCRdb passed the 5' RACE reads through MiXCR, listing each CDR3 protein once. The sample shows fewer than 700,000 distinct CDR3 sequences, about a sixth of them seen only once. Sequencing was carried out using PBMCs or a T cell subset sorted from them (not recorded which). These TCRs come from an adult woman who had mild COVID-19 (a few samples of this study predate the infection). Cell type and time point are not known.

The DNA for the CDR3 is TGTGCCAGCAGTTTCAGGGATCTTGGGCTATACGAGCAGTACTTC. It yields the protein CASSFRDLGLYEQYF. The chain links TRBV28 to TRBJ2-7; TRBD1 is a possible D gene (5 bases). The V gene's germline CDR1 is MDHEN and CDR2 SYDVKM. The V end lost 3 bases, the J end lost 4 bases, and 16 bases lay between the germline ends. The CDR3 runs 15 residues. Filled out from reference TRBV28 and TRBJ2-7, the complete variable domain reads DVKVTQSSRYLVKRTGEKVFLECVQDMDHENMFWYRQDPGLGLRLIYFSYDVKMKEKGDIPEGYSVSREKKERFSLILESASTNQTSMYLCASSFRDLGLYEQYFGPGTRLTVT.

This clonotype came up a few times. The CDR3: CASSLTWGRQETQYF. In nucleotides, the CDR3 is TGTGCCAGCAGCCTAACCTGGGGGAGGCAAGAGACCCAGTACTTC. The chain carries TRBV7-8 and TRBJ2-5, with D possibly being TRBD2 (6 bases). Germline V CDR1 and CDR2: SGHVS, FQNEAQ. This CDR3 contains 15 residues. Trimming stripped 5 bases from V and 2 bases from J, with 15 bases between.

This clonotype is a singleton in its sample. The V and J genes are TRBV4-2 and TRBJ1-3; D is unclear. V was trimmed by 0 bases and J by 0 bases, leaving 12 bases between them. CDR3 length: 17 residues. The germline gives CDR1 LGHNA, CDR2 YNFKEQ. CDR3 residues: CASSQDPGRNSGNTIYF. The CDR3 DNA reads TGTGCCAGCAGCCAAGATCCCGGCAGAAACTCTGGAAACACCATATATTTT.

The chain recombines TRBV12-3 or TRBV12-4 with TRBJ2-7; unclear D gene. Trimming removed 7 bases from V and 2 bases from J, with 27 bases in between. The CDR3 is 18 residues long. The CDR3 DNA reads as TGTGCCAGCAAAATTGGTGTTGTACAGCCTAGTAAGGCCTACGAGCAGTACTTC. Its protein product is CASKIGVVQPSKAYEQYF.

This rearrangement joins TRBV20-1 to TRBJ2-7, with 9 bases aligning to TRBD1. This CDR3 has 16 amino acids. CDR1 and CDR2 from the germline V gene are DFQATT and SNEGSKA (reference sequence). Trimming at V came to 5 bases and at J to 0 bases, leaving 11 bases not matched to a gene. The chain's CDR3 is CSAHGTGSKFSYEQYF. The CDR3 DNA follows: TGCAGTGCTCACGGGACAGGGTCAAAGTTCTCCTACGAGCAGTACTTC.

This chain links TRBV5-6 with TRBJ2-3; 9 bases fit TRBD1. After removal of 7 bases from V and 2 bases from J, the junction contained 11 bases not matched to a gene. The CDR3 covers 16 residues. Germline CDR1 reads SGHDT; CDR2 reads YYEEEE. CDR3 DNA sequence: TGTGCCAGCGGCAGAACGGGGACAGGGCTCACAGATACGCAGTATTTT. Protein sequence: CASGRTGTGLTDTQYF.

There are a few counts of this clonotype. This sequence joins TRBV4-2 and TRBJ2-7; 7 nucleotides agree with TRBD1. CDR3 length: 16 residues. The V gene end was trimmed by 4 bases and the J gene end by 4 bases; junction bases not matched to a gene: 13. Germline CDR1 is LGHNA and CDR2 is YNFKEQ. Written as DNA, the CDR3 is TGTGCCAGCAGCCTCGGTGGGGGACAGACCCTGTACGAGCAGTACTTC. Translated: CASSLGGGQTLYEQYF.

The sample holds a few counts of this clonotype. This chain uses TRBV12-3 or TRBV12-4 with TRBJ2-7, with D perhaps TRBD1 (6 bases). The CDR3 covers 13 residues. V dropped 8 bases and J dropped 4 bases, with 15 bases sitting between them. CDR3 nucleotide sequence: TGTGCCAGCTCAGGACAGTCTGTTTACGAGCAGTACTTC. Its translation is CASSGQSVYEQYF.

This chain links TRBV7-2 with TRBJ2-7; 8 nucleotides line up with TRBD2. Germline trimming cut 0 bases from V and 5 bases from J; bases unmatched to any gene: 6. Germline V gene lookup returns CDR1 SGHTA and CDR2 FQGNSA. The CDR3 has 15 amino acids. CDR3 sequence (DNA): TGTGCCAGCAGCTTAGCGCTCGGGAGGGCCAACGAGCAGTACTTC. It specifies CASSLALGRANEQYF. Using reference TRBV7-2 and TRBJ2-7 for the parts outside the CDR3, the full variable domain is GAGVSQSPSNKVTEKGKDVELRCDPISGHTALYWYRQSLGQGLEFLIYFQGNSAPDKSGLPSDRFSAERTGGSVSTLTIQRTQQEDSAVYLCASSLALGRANEQYFGPGTRLTVT.

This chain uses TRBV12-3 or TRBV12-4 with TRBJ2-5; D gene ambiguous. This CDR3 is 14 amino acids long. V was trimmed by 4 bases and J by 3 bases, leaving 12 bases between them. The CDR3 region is CASSSPTLKETQYF. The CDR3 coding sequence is TGTGCCAGCAGTTCACCGACTCTGAAAGAGACCCAGTACTTC.

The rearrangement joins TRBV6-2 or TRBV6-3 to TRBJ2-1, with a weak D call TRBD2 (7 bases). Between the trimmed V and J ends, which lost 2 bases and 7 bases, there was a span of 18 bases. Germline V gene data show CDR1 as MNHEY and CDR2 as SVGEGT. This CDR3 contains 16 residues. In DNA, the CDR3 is TGTGCCAGCAGTTACGAGGGGGGGCGATTGCGGAATGAGCAGTTCTTC. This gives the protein CASSYEGGRLRNEQFF.